The 3 T cell receptor beta chains listed next were all sequenced from one sample in a study of high-grade serous ovarian cancer treatment subgroups. Libraries were prepared by immunoSEQ multiplex PCR; TCRdb keeps only in-frame clonotypes and omits some of them. The repertoire holds a few thousand clones, about 66% seen once, with 14% in the top ten. The tumor samples were collected prior to definitive surgery or chemotherapy. Specimen: tumor tissue. These receptors were collected from a human donor with high-grade serous ovarian cancer.

The J gene is TRBJ1-6, the V gene TRBV5-1; the D gene is possibly TRBD1 (6 bases). The CDR3 loop spans 15 amino acids. Trimming took off 2 bases at V and 6 bases at J, with 12 bases between the two ends. Germline CDR1 is SGHRS and CDR2 is YFSETQ. The CDR3 reads CASSFDTGPNSPLHF. CDR3 nucleotides: TGCGCCAGCAGCTTTGACACAGGGCCTAATTCACCCCTCCACTTT.

V is TRBV10-3 and J is TRBJ1-1, with D perhaps TRBD1 (6 bases). The V end lost 4 bases, the J end lost 7 bases, and 19 bases lay between the germline ends. Germline V gives CDR1 ENHRY, CDR2 SYGVKD. There are 15 residues in the CDR3. CDR3 nucleotides: TGTGCCATCAGTGGGGGCGGGGGCGAACAGGATGAAGCTTTCTTT. This sequence encodes CAISGGGGEQDEAFF.

The chain carries TRBV19 and TRBJ1-2; TRBD1 is a possible D gene (6 bases). This CDR3 has 13 residues. The V end was cut by 5 bases, the J end by 4 bases, with 11 bases between. The germline CDR1 and CDR2 sequences are LNHDA and SQIVND (reference sequence). CDR3 bases: TGTGCCAGTAGTGCTAGGGGGGGCTATGGCTACACCTTC. This translates into CASSARGGYGYTF.